Shown below are 25 T cell receptor beta chains from a single sample sequenced in a study of cytomegalovirus exposure and HLA in healthy donors. TCRdb's table, derived via immunoSEQ multiplex PCR, lists solely in-frame clones and lacks some. The data contain a few hundred thousand clones, 90% of them seen just once; the ten biggest clones take up around 3.1%. What was sequenced was PBMCs. All receptors derive from a woman aged 25 to 45 in good health and CMV-seronegative.

This clone appeared once. The chain's CDR3 is CASSPIGGRETQYF. DNA of the CDR3: TGTGCCAGCAGCCCGATTGGGGGGCGAGAGACCCAGTACTTC. The chain links TRBV7-3 to TRBJ2-5, with D perhaps assigned TRBD1 or TRBD2 (6 bases each). CDR1 is SGHTA, CDR2 FQGTGA, per germline. The length of the CDR3 is 14 residues. Between the trimmed V and J ends, which lost 5 bases and 4 bases, there was a span of 14 bases.

The chain carries TRBV27 and TRBJ2-1; 7 bases align to TRBD2. The germline V gene encodes CDR1 MNHEY and CDR2 SMNVEV (reference sequence). CDR3 size: 13 residues. V lost 2 bases and J lost 12; bases outside the gene matches: 7. DNA for the CDR3: TGTGCCAGCAGTTTAGTACTCCGGGGGGTGCAGTTCTTC. Its protein product is CASSLVLRGVQFF.

This clone was detected once. The genes are TRBV18 and TRBJ2-3, with 13 bases aligning to TRBD2. This CDR3 region has 22 residues. The V segment lost 5 bases and the J segment 0 bases; nucleotides outside the gene matches: 20. Germline-derived CDR1 and CDR2 are KGHSH and LQKENI. CDR3 in amino acids: CASSTELTRLAGGLMSTDTQYF. The CDR3 DNA sequence: TGTGCCAGCTCAACCGAATTGACGAGACTAGCGGGAGGCCTGATGAGCACAGATACGCAGTATTTT.

The chain couples TRBV4-2 to TRBJ2-7; 13 bases agree with TRBD2. The V and J ends lost 0 bases and 3 bases, in that order; junction bases with no gene match: 5. CDR1 and CDR2 (germline): LGHNA, YNFKEQ. The CDR3 is 17 amino acids. The CDR3 sequence: CASSQDLGLAGFYEQYF. The CDR3 bases are TGTGCCAGCAGCCAAGATTTGGGACTAGCGGGATTCTACGAGCAGTACTTC.

J is TRBJ2-5 and V is TRBV28, with 8 bases fitting TRBD2. The CDR3 consists of 14 residues. Germline CDR1 is MDHEN and CDR2 is SYDVKM. V was pared by 5 bases and J by 0 bases, with 2 bases of the junction left unmatched. This CDR3 is CASSTSGNQETQYF. The CDR3 DNA reads as TGTGCCAGCAGTACTAGCGGAAACCAAGAGACCCAGTACTTC.

J is TRBJ1-4 and V is TRBV30, with D uncertain. Trimming shortened V by 6 bases and J by 6 bases, and 11 bases separated the two germline ends. Germline assignment: CDR1 GTSNPN and CDR2 SVGIG (reference sequence). The CDR3 covers 12 residues. CDR3 protein: CACWAAHEKLFF. The CDR3 nucleotides read TGTGCCTGCTGGGCAGCCCATGAAAAACTGTTTTTT.

The chain employs TRBV2 and TRBJ2-7; 9 nucleotides match TRBD1. This CDR3 contains 15 residues. V gave up 7 bases and J gave up 5 bases; unmatched junction bases: 12. Germline CDR1 and CDR2: SNHLY and FYNNEI. The CDR3 nucleotides read TGTGCCAGCAACCCCCGCCGGGACAGGGTGGACGAGCAGTACTTC. Translated, it gives CASNPRRDRVDEQYF. Full variable domain (missing parts from reference TRBV2 and TRBJ2-7): EPEVTQTPSHQVTQMGQEVILRCVPISNHLYFYWYRQILGQKVEFLVSFYNNEISEKSEIFDDQFSVERPDGSNFTLKIRSTKLEDSAMYFCASNPRRDRVDEQYFGPGTRLTVT.

The rearrangement links TRBV9 to TRBJ2-2; D not certain. The CDR3 has 11 amino acids. The V gene lost 4 bases and the J gene lost 7 bases, with 5 bases spanning the gap. Per germline, CDR1 SGDLS and CDR2 YYNGEE. CDR3 in DNA: TGTGCCAGCAGCCTGAGCGGGGAGCTGTTTTTT. It is translated as CASSLSGELFF.

This chain uses TRBV5-1 with TRBJ2-3; 13 bases map to TRBD2. The CDR3 spans 18 residues. Germline V CDR1 and CDR2: SGHRS, YFSETQ. V gave up 0 bases and J gave up 3 bases; unmatched junction bases: 7. The CDR3 nucleotides are TGCGCCAGCAGCTTGGGCCTATTGGGACTAGCGGGAACAGATACGCAGTATTTT. Protein sequence: CASSLGLLGLAGTDTQYF.

The V call is TRBV2, the J call TRBJ2-5, with D tentatively TRBD2 (5 bases). V lost 7 bases, J lost 5 bases, and 20 bases lay in between. The CDR3 covers 15 residues. Germline V gives CDR1 SNHLY, CDR2 FYNNEI. CDR3 coding DNA: TGTGCCAGCATGCTCAAGGAGCGGTCTTGGGAGACCCAGTACTTC. It translates to CASMLKERSWETQYF.

The chain carries TRBV6-6 and TRBJ2-4; tentatively, D is TRBD2 (6 bases). The germline V and J ends were trimmed by 0 bases and 1 base, with 7 bases remaining between them. CDR3 length: 15 amino acids. The germline gives CDR1 MNHNY, CDR2 SVGAGI (reference sequence). The CDR3 DNA follows: TGTGCCAGCAGTTACTCGGAGGGGGCCAAAAACATTCAGTACTTC. Protein product: CASSYSEGAKNIQYF.

This chain connects TRBV18 to TRBJ2-7; D perhaps matches TRBD1 (6 bases). Germline CDR1 reads KGHSH; CDR2 reads LQKENI. The CDR3 has 15 residues. V gave up 2 bases and J gave up 2 bases, with 13 bases separating them. The CDR3 DNA reads TGTGCCAGCTCACCAAGGGACAAAACGGCCTACGAGCAGTACTTC. Its translation is CASSPRDKTAYEQYF.

This chain links TRBV18 with TRBJ2-7; D unclear. Germline V gene sequence: CDR1 KGHSH, CDR2 LQKENI. V lost 1 base and J 5 bases, leaving 9 bases between the germline ends. This CDR3 has 13 residues. The CDR3 sequence is CASSPQVGDEQYF. The CDR3 DNA reads TGTGCCAGCTCACCACAGGTGGGCGACGAGCAGTACTTC.

For this clone: In the same sample, other DNA sequences code for this CDR3. This chain joins TRBV15 and TRBJ1-2; maybe TRBD1 (6 bases). This CDR3 spans 15 amino acids. The germline gives CDR1 LNHNV, CDR2 YYDKDF (reference sequence). V shed 0 bases and J shed 2 bases, with 10 bases lying between them. CDR3 sequence (DNA): TGTGCCACCAGCAGAGATCAAGGGGGAAACTATGGCTACACCTTC. It is translated as CATSRDQGGNYGYTF. The entire variable domain, with the rest obtained from reference TRBV15 and TRBJ1-2, is as follows: DAMVIQNPRYQVTQFGKPVTLSCSQTLNHNVMYWYQQKSSQAPKLLFHYYDKDFNNEADTPDNFQSRRPNTSFCFLDIRSPGLGDTAMYLCATSRDQGGNYGYTFGSGTRLTVV.

V gene TRBV7-2 combines with J gene TRBJ2-3; D is undetermined. The V gene lost 1 base and the J gene lost 2 bases, with 4 bases spanning the gap. The CDR3 covers 13 residues. Germline CDR1 is SGHTA and CDR2 is FQGNSA. The CDR3 reads CASSLGLTDTQYF. For the CDR3, the DNA is TGTGCCAGCAGCTTAGGACTCACAGATACGCAGTATTTT. The entire variable domain, with the rest obtained from reference TRBV7-2 and TRBJ2-3, is as follows: GAGVSQSPSNKVTEKGKDVELRCDPISGHTALYWYRQSLGQGLEFLIYFQGNSAPDKSGLPSDRFSAERTGGSVSTLTIQRTQQEDSAVYLCASSLGLTDTQYFGPGTRLTVL.

J is TRBJ2-2 and V is TRBV19; 8 bases match TRBD2. The V and J ends lost 2 bases and 5 bases, in that order; junction bases with no gene match: 4. Germline assignment: CDR1 LNHDA and CDR2 SQIVND (reference sequence). CDR3 length: 15 amino acids. In DNA, the CDR3 is TGTGCCAGTAGTATAAAGGGACTAGGGACCGGGGAGCTGTTTTTT. Translating it yields CASSIKGLGTGELFF.

The chain combines TRBV27 with TRBJ2-7; D unclear. The V gene lost 4 bases and the J gene lost 2 bases, with 9 bases spanning the gap. The CDR3 runs 13 residues. CDR1 and CDR2 from the germline V gene are MNHEY and SMNVEV (reference sequence). CDR3 sequence reads: CASSWLPAYEQYF. CDR3 DNA sequence: TGTGCCAGCAGTTGGCTGCCGGCCTACGAGCAGTACTTC.

In DNA, the CDR3 is TGTGCCAGCAGTACGAGCGGGAGTCTTCCTGAGCAGTTCTTC. It is translated as CASSTSGSLPEQFF. The chain joins TRBV28 to TRBJ2-1, with 8 positions matching TRBD2. The CDR3 length is 14 residues. Germline CDR1 and CDR2: MDHEN and SYDVKM. With V trimmed by 5 bases and J by 9 bases, 9 bases remained unmatched.

The chain couples TRBV19 to TRBJ2-7; TRBD1 matches 9 bases. V lost 3 bases and J lost 6; bases outside the gene matches: 0. Germline CDR1 is LNHDA and CDR2 is SQIVND (reference sequence). The CDR3 covers 12 residues. Written as DNA, the CDR3 is TGTGCCAGTAGTATGGACAGGGGCGAGCAGTACTTC. This translates into CASSMDRGEQYF.

V is TRBV7-2 and J is TRBJ2-7, with TRBD2 as a possible D gene (6 bases). Germline V gene data show CDR1 as SGHTA and CDR2 as FQGNSA. The V and J ends lost 7 bases and 2 bases respectively, with 12 bases between them. The CDR3 covers 13 residues. The CDR3 spells CASTGTGTYEQYF. CDR3 sequence (DNA): TGTGCCAGCACCGGGACTGGTACCTACGAGCAGTACTTC.

The chain is built from TRBV7-3 and TRBJ2-7; TRBD2 agrees at 12 bases. This CDR3 has 13 amino acids. Germline loops: CDR1 SGHTA, CDR2 FQGTGA. With 4 bases clipped from V and 5 bases from J, the junction kept 0 bases outside the gene matches. CDR3 protein: CASSWTSGNEQYF. The CDR3 DNA is TGTGCCAGCAGCTGGACTAGCGGGAACGAGCAGTACTTC. The full variable domain, rest sourced from reference TRBV7-3 and TRBJ2-7, is GAGVSQTPSNKVTEKGKYVELRCDPISGHTALYWYRQSLGQGPEFLIYFQGTGAADDSGLPNDRFFAVRPEGSVSTLKIQRTERGDSAVYLCASSWTSGNEQYFGPGTRLTVT.

This chain connects TRBV2 to TRBJ2-7; D is unclear. Germline CDR1 SNHLY, CDR2 FYNNEI. Deletions cut 1 base from V and 6 bases from J, with 10 bases between. The CDR3 is 13 residues long. The DNA of the CDR3 is TGTGCCAGCAGTGAAGGCCCCGGTGCCGAGCAGTACTTC. Translation gives CASSEGPGAEQYF. Supplemented by reference TRBV2 and TRBJ2-7, the full variable domain reads EPEVTQTPSHQVTQMGQEVILRCVPISNHLYFYWYRQILGQKVEFLVSFYNNEISEKSEIFDDQFSVERPDGSNFTLKIRSTKLEDSAMYFCASSEGPGAEQYFGPGTRLTVT.

The chain links TRBV11-2 to TRBJ2-7, with D tentatively TRBD1 (7 bases). The ends were cut back, 1 base at V and 7 bases at J, with 20 bases in the middle. Germline-derived CDR1 and CDR2 are SGHAT and FQNNGV. The length of the CDR3 is 16 residues. The CDR3 here is CASSLVGGRGVGEQYF. CDR3 nucleotides: TGTGCCAGCAGCTTAGTAGGGGGCAGGGGGGTAGGAGAGCAGTACTTC.

J is TRBJ2-4 and V is TRBV5-1; D unresolved. Deletions cut 3 bases from V and 6 bases from J, with 10 bases between. The germline gives CDR1 SGHRS, CDR2 YFSETQ. The length of the CDR3 is 13 residues. The CDR3 region is CASSSFGVNIQYF. In DNA, the CDR3 is TGCGCCAGCAGCTCATTTGGGGTAAACATTCAGTACTTC.

The V call is TRBV18, the J call TRBJ2-3, with 9 bases lining up with TRBD2. Germline-derived CDR1 and CDR2 are KGHSH and LQKENI. The ends lost 4 bases at V and 6 bases at J; junction bases unmatched: 11. The CDR3 spans 16 residues. The CDR3 here is CASSHFSGSASDTQYF. CDR3 nucleotides: TGTGCCAGCTCACATTTTAGCGGGAGCGCAAGCGATACGCAGTATTTT.